The clone carrying this T cell receptor (beta chain) has a handful of counts. Its specificity is unknown. TCRdb re-analysed the 5' RACE reads in MiXCR, keeping a single row per CDR3 protein. Here the sample spans around 490,000 distinct CDR3 sequences, around 22% being singletons. V was clipped by 5 bases and J by 0 bases, with 14 bases between them. The CDR3 is 16 residues long. The germline V gene has CDR1 SEHNR and CDR2 FQNEAQ (reference sequence). The sample belongs to a study of identical twins. Notes on the study in general: It was cross-sectional statistical analysis, not following the same donors, that the conclusions relied on.

The same sample was also used in a study of yellow fever vaccine responses in identical twins.

The clonotype originates from a woman under 30 in good health. The chain recombines TRBV7-9 with TRBJ2-1; D gene ambiguous. Material for sequencing was CD4+ T cells sorted from blood. In DNA, the CDR3 is TGTGCCAGCAGCCCCTTAGGTCTTCGCTCCTACAATGAGCAGTTCTTC. The encoded protein is CASSPLGLRSYNEQFF.